Described below is a single T cell receptor beta chain sequence and its context. Its antigen is not known. These data come from a study of cytomegalovirus exposure and HLA in healthy donors. Study-level points and caveats: Common viral pathogens seemed to be connected with several of the most significant clusters, according to a later analysis. Most observed TCR sequences were rare, whereas some public TCRs were detected in many donors. Across HLA loci, a later analysis found differing TCR association rates, with DRB1 most and HLA-C fewest. TCR beta chains numbering more than 150 were designated cytomegalovirus-associated.

The PCR ran on 60 Vbeta and 13 Jbeta primers. Assay used: immunoSEQ multiplex PCR; TCRdb lists only in-frame clones, some missing. This table holds around 190,000 clones, approximately 85% found once. Germline V gene sequence: CDR1 SGDLS, CDR2 YYNGEE. The CDR3 is 13 residues long. V lost 0 bases to trimming and J lost 7 bases, with 7 bases between them. This clonotype was obtained from a woman in her 50s in good health and CMV-seronegative. This chain uses TRBV9 with TRBJ2-2; D remains ambiguous. The sample consisted of PBMCs. CDR3: CASSVGWSGELFF. For the CDR3, the DNA is TGTGCCAGCAGCGTAGGTTGGAGCGGGGAGCTGTTTTTT. Full variable domain (missing parts from reference TRBV9 and TRBJ2-2): DSGVTQTPKHLITATGQRVTLRCSPRSGDLSVYWYQQSLDQGLQFLIQYYNGEERAKGNILERFSAQQFPDLHSELNLSSLELGDSALYFCASSVGWSGELFFGEGSRLTVL.